This T cell receptor (beta chain) was recorded in a study of T cell repertoires in cytomegalovirus infection. Findings and caveats of the study: The ex vivo response was dominated by HLA-C-restricted CMV-specific TCR beta clonotypes. Accumulated public TCR beta family frequency recognized individuals carrying CMV together with the relevant HLA.

There are a few counts of this clonotype. Its antigen remains unidentified. Germline-derived CDR1 and CDR2 are SNHLY and FYNNEI. Trimming removed 11 bases at V and 0 bases at J, with 7 bases between. The CDR3 spans 11 residues. MiXCR, run by TCRdb on the reads, gives a single entry per CDR3 protein. The sample records some 800,000 distinct CDR3 sequences, about 33% being singletons. This TCR was sampled from a human donor in good health (CMV status not recorded). Some clones in this sample may be carry-over from other donors' samples. The sample was cultured CD8+ T cells from PBMCs, taken from culture after CMV antigen stimulation. The V call is TRBV2, the J call TRBJ1-1; D gene uncertain. CDR3 nucleotides: TGTGCCCGCCGGGTGAACACTGAAGCTTTCTTT. It specifies CARRVNTEAFF.